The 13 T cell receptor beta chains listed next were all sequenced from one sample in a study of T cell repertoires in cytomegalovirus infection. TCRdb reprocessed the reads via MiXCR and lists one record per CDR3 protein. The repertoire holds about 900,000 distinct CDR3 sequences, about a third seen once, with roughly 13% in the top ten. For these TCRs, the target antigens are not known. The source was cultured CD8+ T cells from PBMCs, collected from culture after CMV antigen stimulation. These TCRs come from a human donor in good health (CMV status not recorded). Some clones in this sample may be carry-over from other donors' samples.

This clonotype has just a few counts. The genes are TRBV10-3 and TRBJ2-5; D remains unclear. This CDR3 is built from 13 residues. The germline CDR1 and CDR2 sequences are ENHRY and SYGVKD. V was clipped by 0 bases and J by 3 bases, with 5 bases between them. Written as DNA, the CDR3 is TGTGCCATCAGTGAGTCGGTAAAAGAGACCCAGTACTTC. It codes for CAISESVKETQYF.

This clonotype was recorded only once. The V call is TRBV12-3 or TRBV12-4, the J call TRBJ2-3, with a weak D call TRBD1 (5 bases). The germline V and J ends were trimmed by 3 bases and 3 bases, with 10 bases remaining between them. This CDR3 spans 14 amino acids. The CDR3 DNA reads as TGTGCCAGCAGTTTCGCCTCAGGGACAGATACGCAGTATTTT. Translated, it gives CASSFASGTDTQYF.

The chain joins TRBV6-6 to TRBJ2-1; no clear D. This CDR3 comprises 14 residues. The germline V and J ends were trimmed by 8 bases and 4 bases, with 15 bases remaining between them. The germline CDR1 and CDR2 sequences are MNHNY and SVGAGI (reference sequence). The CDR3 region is CASGLTSSYNEQFF. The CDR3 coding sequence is TGTGCCAGCGGCCTTACATCTTCATACAATGAGCAGTTCTTC.

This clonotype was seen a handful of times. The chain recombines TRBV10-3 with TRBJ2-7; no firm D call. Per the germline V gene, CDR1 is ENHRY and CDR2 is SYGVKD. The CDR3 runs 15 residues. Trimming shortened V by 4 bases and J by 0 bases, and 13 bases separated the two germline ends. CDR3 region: CAISVGGLSSYEQYF. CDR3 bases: TGTGCCATCAGTGTGGGCGGTTTAAGCTCCTACGAGCAGTACTTC.

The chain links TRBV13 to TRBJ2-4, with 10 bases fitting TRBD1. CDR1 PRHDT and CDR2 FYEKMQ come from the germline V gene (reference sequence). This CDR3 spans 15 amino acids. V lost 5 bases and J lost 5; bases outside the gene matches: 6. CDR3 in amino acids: CASSLGQGIQNIQYF. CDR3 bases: TGTGCCAGCAGCCTGGGACAGGGGATCCAAAACATTCAGTACTTC.

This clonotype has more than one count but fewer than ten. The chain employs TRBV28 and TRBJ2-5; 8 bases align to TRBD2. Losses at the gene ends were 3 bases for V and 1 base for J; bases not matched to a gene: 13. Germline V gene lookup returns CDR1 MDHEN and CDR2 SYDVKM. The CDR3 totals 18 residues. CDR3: CASSFPWAGGWGQETQYF. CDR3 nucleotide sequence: TGTGCCAGCAGTTTTCCATGGGCGGGGGGCTGGGGCCAAGAGACCCAGTACTTC.

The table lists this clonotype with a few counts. CDR3 sequence (DNA): TGCGCCAGCAGCCAAGATCCCCTGCAGTACAATGAGCAGTTCTTC. The encoded protein is CASSQDPLQYNEQFF. The V call is TRBV4-1, the J call TRBJ2-1, with unresolved D. This CDR3 contains 15 residues. Trimming removed 0 bases at V and 4 bases at J, with 10 bases between. Germline V gene data show CDR1 as MGHRA and CDR2 as YSYEKL.

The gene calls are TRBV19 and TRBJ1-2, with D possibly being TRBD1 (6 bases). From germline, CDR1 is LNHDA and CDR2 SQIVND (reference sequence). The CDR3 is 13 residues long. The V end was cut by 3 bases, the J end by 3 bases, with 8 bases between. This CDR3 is CASSMTGDYGYTF. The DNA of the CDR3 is TGTGCCAGTAGTATGACAGGCGACTATGGCTACACCTTC.

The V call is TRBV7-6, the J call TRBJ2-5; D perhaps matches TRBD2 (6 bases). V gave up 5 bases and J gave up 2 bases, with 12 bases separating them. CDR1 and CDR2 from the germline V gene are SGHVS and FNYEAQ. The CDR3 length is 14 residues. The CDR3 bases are TGTGCCAGCAGCAACGCGGGGTGGCAAGAGACCCAGTACTTC. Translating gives CASSNAGWQETQYF.

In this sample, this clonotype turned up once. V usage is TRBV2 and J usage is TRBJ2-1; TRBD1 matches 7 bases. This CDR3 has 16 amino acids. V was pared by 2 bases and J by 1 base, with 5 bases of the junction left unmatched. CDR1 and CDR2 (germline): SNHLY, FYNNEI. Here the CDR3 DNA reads TGTGCCAGCAGTGAACTCGACAGGGATTCCTACAATGAGCAGTTCTTC. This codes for CASSELDRDSYNEQFF.

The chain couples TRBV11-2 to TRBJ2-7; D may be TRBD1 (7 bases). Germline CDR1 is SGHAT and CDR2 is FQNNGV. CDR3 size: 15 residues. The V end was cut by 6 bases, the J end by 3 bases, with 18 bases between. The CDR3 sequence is CASSSEGAPGYEQYF. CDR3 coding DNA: TGTGCCAGCAGTTCGGAGGGGGCACCAGGCTACGAGCAGTACTTC.

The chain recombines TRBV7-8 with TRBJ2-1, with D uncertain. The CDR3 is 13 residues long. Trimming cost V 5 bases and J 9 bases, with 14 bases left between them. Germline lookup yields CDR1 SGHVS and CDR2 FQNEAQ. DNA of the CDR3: TGTGCCAGCAGCCTCGATAGCCTGCTTGAGCAGTTCTTC. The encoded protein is CASSLDSLLEQFF.

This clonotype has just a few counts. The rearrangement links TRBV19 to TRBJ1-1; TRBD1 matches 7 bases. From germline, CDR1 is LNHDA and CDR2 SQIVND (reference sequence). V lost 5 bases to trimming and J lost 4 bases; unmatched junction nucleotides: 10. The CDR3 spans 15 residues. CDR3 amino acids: CASSATGSGGTEAFF. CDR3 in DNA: TGTGCCAGTAGTGCGACAGGGTCGGGGGGCACTGAAGCTTTCTTT.